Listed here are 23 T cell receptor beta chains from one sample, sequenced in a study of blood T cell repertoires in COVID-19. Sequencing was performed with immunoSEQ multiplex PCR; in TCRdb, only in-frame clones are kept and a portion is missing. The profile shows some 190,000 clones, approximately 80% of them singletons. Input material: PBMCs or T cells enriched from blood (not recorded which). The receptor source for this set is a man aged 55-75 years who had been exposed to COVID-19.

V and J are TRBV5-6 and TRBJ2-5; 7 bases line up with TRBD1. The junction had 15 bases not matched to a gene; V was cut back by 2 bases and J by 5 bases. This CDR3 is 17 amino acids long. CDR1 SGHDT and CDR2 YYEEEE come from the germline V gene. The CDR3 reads CASSFSRDRERMETQYF. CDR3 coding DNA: TGTGCCAGCAGCTTCTCTCGCGACAGGGAAAGAATGGAGACCCAGTACTTC.

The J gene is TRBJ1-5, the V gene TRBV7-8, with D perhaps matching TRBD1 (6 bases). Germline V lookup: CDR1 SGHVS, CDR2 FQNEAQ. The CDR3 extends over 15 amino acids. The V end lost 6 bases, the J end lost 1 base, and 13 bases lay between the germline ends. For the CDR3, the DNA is TGTGCCAGCAGTAGGGGGGGGACAAGCAATCAGCCCCAGCATTTT. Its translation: CASSRGGTSNQPQHF.

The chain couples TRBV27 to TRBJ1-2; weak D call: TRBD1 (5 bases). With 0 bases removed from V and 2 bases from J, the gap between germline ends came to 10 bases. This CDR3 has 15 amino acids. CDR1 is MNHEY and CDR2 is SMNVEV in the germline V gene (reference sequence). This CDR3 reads CASSLSGDRNYGYTF. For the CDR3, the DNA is TGTGCCAGCAGTTTATCAGGTGACAGAAACTATGGCTACACCTTC.

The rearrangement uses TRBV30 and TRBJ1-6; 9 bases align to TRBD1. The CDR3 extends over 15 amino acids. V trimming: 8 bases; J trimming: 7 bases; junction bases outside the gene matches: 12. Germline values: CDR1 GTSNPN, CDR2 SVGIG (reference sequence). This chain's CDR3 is CAQNRGRLANSPLHF. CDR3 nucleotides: TGTGCCCAAAACAGGGGGCGATTGGCAAATTCACCCCTCCACTTT.

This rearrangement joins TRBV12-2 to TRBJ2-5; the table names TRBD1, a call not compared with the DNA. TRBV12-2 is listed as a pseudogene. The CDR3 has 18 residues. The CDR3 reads CASRLVFGDRKKYRTQYF. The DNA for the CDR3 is TGTGCAAGTCGCTTAGTTTTCGGGGACAGGAAAAAATATAGGACCCAGTACTTC.

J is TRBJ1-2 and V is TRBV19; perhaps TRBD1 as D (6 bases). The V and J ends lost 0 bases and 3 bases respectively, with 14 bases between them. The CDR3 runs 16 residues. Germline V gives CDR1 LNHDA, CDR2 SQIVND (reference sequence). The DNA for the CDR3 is TGTGCCAGTAGTATAGAGGGGGCAATAAGCTACTATGGCTACACCTTC. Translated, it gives CASSIEGAISYYGYTF.

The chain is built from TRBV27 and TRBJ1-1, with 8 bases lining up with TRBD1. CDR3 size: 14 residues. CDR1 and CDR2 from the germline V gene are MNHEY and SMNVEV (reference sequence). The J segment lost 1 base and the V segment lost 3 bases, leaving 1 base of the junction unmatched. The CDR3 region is CASSFRGPNTEAFF. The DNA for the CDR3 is TGTGCCAGCAGTTTCAGGGGGCCGAACACTGAAGCTTTCTTT.

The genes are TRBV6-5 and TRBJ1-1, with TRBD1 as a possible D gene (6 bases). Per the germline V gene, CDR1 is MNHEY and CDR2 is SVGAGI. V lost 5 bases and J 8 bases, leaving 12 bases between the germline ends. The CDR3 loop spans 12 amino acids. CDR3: CASSHRDKEAFF. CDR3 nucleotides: TGTGCCAGCAGTCACCGGGACAAGGAAGCTTTCTTT.

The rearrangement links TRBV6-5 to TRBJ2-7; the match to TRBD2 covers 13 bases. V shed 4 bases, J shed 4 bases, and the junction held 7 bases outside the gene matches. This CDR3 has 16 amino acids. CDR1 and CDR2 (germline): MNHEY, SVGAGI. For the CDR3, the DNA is TGTGCCAGCAGTTCCCCACTAGCGGGAGGGCCTTACGAGCAGTACTTC. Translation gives CASSSPLAGGPYEQYF.

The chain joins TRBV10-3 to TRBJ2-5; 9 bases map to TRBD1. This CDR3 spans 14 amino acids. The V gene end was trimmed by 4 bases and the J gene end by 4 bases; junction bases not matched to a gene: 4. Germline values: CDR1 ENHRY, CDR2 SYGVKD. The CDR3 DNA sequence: TGTGCCATCAGTGCGGGACAGGGATCAGAGACCCAGTACTTC. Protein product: CAISAGQGSETQYF.

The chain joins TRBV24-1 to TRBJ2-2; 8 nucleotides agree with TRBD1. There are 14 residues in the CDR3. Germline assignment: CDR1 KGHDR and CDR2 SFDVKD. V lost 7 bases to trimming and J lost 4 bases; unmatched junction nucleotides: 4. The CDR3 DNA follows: TGTGCCACCAGGACAGGGGACGCCACCGGGGAGCTGTTTTTT. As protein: CATRTGDATGELFF.

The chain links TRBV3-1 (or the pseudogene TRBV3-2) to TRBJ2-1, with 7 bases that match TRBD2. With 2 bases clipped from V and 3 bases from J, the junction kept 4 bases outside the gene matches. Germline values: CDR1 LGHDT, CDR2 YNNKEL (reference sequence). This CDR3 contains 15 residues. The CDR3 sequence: CASSQLSGVYNEQFF. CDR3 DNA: TGTGCCAGCAGCCAACTCAGCGGGGTCTACAATGAGCAGTTCTTC.

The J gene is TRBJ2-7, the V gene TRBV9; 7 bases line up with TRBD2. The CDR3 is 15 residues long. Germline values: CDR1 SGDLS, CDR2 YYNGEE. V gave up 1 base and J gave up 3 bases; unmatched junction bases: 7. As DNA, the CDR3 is TGTGCCAGCAGCGTATCGGGGGGAACCGACTACGAGCAGTACTTC. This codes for CASSVSGGTDYEQYF. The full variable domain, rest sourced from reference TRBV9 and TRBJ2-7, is DSGVTQTPKHLITATGQRVTLRCSPRSGDLSVYWYQQSLDQGLQFLIQYYNGEERAKGNILERFSAQQFPDLHSELNLSSLELGDSALYFCASSVSGGTDYEQYFGPGTRLTVT.

CDR3 protein: CASSSSGQGYNEQFF. The CDR3 bases are TGTGCCAGCAGCTCCTCGGGACAGGGATACAATGAGCAGTTCTTC. This chain connects TRBV5-4 to TRBJ2-1; TRBD1 matches 9 bases. The CDR3 loop spans 15 amino acids. V shed 3 bases and J 4 bases; nucleotides not matched to a gene: 5. From germline, CDR1 is SGHNT and CDR2 YYREEE (reference sequence).

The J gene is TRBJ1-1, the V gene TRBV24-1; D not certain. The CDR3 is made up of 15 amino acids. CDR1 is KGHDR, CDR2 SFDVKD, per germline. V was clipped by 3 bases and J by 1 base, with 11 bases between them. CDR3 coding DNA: TGTGCCACCAGTGATGGATTCCAGGAGAACACTGAAGCTTTCTTT. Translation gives CATSDGFQENTEAFF.

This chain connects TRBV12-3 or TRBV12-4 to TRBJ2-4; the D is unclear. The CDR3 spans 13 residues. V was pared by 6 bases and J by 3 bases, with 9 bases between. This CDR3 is CASSLGGKNIQYF. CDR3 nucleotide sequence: TGTGCCAGCAGCCTCGGCGGCAAAAACATTCAGTACTTC.

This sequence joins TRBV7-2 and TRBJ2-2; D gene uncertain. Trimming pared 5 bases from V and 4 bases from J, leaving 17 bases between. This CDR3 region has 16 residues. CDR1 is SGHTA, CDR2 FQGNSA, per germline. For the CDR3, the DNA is TGTGCCAGCAGCCCTAAACCTGTCCCGGGCACCGGGGAGCTGTTTTTT. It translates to CASSPKPVPGTGELFF.

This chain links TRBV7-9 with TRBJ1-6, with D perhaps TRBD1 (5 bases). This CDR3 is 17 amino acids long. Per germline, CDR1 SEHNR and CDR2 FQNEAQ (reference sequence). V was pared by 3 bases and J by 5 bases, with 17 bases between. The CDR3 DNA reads TGTGCCAGCAGCTTGCGGACAAGCAGACGAAATAATTCACCCCTCCACTTT. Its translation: CASSLRTSRRNNSPLHF.

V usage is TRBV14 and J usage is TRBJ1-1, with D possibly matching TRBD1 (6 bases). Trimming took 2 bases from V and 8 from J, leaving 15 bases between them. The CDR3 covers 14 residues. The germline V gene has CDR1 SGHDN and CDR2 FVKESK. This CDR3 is CASSQWGPAGEAFF. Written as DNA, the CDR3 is TGTGCCAGCAGCCAATGGGGGCCGGCGGGCGAAGCTTTCTTT.

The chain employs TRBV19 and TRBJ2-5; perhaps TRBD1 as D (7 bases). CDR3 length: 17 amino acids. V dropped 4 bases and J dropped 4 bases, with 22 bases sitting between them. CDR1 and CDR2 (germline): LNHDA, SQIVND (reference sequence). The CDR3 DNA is TGTGCCAGTAGTACCCTGAGAGGAGCAGGGGGGAGAGAGACCCAGTACTTC. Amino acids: CASSTLRGAGGRETQYF.

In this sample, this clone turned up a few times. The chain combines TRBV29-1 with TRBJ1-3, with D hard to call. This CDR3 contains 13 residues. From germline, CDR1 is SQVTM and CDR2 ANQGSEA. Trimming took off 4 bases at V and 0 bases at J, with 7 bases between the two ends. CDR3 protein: CSVVIHSGNTIYF. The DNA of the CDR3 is TGCAGCGTTGTCATTCACTCTGGAAACACCATATATTTT. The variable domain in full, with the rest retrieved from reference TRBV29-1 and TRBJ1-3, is SAVISQKPSRDICQRGTSLTIQCQVDSQVTMMFWYRQQPGQSLTLIATANQGSEATYESGFVIDKFPISRPNLTFSTLTVSNMSPEDSSIYLCSVVIHSGNTIYFGEGSWLTVV.

This CDR3 is CASSWGTSRNEQFF. CDR3 coding DNA: TGCGCCAGCAGCTGGGGGACTAGCAGGAATGAGCAGTTCTTC. The J gene is TRBJ2-1, the V gene TRBV5-1, with 9 nucleotides matching TRBD2. The germline gives CDR1 SGHRS, CDR2 YFSETQ. CDR3 length equals 14 residues. The V segment lost 3 bases and the J segment 7 bases; nucleotides outside the gene matches: 5.

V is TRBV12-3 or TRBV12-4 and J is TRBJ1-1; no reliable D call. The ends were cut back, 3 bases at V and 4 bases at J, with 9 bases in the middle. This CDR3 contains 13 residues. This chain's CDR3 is CASSLEVSTEAFF. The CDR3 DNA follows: TGTGCCAGCAGTTTGGAGGTAAGCACTGAAGCTTTCTTT.